The 29 T cell receptor beta chains reported below all come from one sample, sequenced in a study of blood T cells in healthy people across ages. Alongside a J-beta primer mix, a sample-barcoded 5' primer served in a second PCR lasting roughly 6 to 11 cycles. MiXCR, applied by TCRdb to the 5' RACE reads, yields one record per CDR3 protein. The table has roughly 640,000 distinct CDR3 sequences, about 28% seen once. The material sequenced was blood. These receptors all come from an elderly woman in good health.

This clonotype was seen repeatedly, ten times or more. The chain employs TRBV25-1 and TRBJ1-6; D is possibly TRBD1 (5 bases). The CDR3 covers 14 residues. Germline V gives CDR1 MGHDK, CDR2 SYGVNS. V lost 2 bases and J lost 7, with 9 bases in between. Here the CDR3 DNA reads TGTGCCAGCAGTGAAGTGGGGCCCAATTCACCCCTCCACTTT. Amino acid sequence: CASSEVGPNSPLHF.

The V gene is TRBV7-2, the J gene TRBJ1-1, with D maybe TRBD1 (5 bases). The ends were cut back, 5 bases at V and 0 bases at J, with 13 bases in the middle. The CDR3 has 15 amino acids. Germline lookup yields CDR1 SGHTA and CDR2 FQGNSA. CDR3 sequence (DNA): TGTGCCAGCAGCCTTAAACAGGCCGTGAACACTGAAGCTTTCTTT. Its protein is CASSLKQAVNTEAFF. Full variable domain (remainder filled in from reference TRBV7-2 and TRBJ1-1): GAGVSQSPSNKVTEKGKDVELRCDPISGHTALYWYRQSLGQGLEFLIYFQGNSAPDKSGLPSDRFSAERTGGSVSTLTIQRTQQEDSAVYLCASSLKQAVNTEAFFGQGTRLTVV.

This clonotype was recorded once. A much larger clone is a single base away; this may be a read error. The chain joins TRBV2 to TRBJ2-5; TRBD2 matches 10 bases. CDR3 length: 16 residues. The V gene's germline CDR1 is SNHLY and CDR2 FYNNEI. V shed 6 bases and J 3 bases; nucleotides not matched to a gene: 10. The CDR3 DNA follows: TGTGCCAGCAGAGAAAGAGCGGGGGGGCTTAAAGAGACCCAGTACTTC. This sequence encodes CASRERAGGLKETQYF.

V usage is TRBV30 and J usage is TRBJ1-5, with D possibly matching TRBD1 (5 bases). The CDR3 is 14 residues long. The germline gives CDR1 GTSNPN, CDR2 SVGIG (reference sequence). V lost 5 bases to trimming and J lost 1 base, with 12 bases between them. As DNA, the CDR3 is TGTGCCTGGGCGGGACGGACAAGCAATCAGCCCCAGCATTTT. This codes for CAWAGRTSNQPQHF.

Only a few counts were recorded for this clonotype. The rearrangement joins TRBV20-1 to TRBJ1-5, with D possibly being TRBD1 (5 bases). Germline V gives CDR1 DFQATT, CDR2 SNEGSKA (reference sequence). The V end was cut by 0 bases, the J end by 3 bases, with 12 bases between. The CDR3 is 15 residues long. DNA for the CDR3: TGCAGTGCTAGAGATGGGGGACGCTTCAATCAGCCCCAGCATTTT. This sequence encodes CSARDGGRFNQPQHF.

The gene calls are TRBV5-1 and TRBJ1-1, with D perhaps TRBD1 (6 bases). With 5 bases removed from V and 1 base from J, the gap between germline ends came to 12 bases. Germline values: CDR1 SGHRS, CDR2 YFSETQ. The CDR3 runs 14 residues. The CDR3 DNA reads as TGCGCCAGCAGATGGGGGGCGGGGAACACTGAAGCTTTCTTT. Translated: CASRWGAGNTEAFF.

As regards this clonotype: A much bigger clone sits one base away, suggesting this may be a read error. This CDR3 is CAIRDPGGGEQFF. The CDR3 bases are TGTGCCATCAGGGACCCAGGGGGCGGGGAGCAGTTCTTC. The gene calls are TRBV10-3 and TRBJ2-1, with 8 bases aligning to TRBD1. Germline CDR1 and CDR2: ENHRY and SYGVKD. J was trimmed by 10 bases and V by 6 bases; bases with no gene match: 8. This CDR3 contains 13 residues.

This clonotype was seen ten or more times. The V and J genes are TRBV3-1 and TRBJ2-3; 9 bases are shared with TRBD2. Germline lookup yields CDR1 LGHDT and CDR2 YNNKEL (reference sequence). V lost 4 bases and J lost 2; bases outside the gene matches: 4. This CDR3 is built from 15 residues. CDR3 bases: TGTGCCAGCAGCCCTGTAGCGGGGGTCACAGATACGCAGTATTTT. The encoded protein is CASSPVAGVTDTQYF.

For this clonotype: Germline and junction disagree at one end, which may indicate a read error. V and J are TRBV7-2 and TRBJ2-7; the match to TRBD2 covers 8 bases. Germline V gives CDR1 SGHTA, CDR2 FQGNSA. This CDR3 comprises 15 residues. The CDR3, as DNA: TGTGCCAGCAGCCCGGGGGGGAGGGGTATCGACGAGCAGTACTTT. It yields the protein CASSPGGRGIDEQYF.

J is TRBJ2-5 and V is TRBV11-2, with D hard to call. The length of the CDR3 is 14 residues. V gave up 4 bases and J gave up 5 bases, with 14 bases separating them. Looked up from germline, CDR1 is SGHAT and CDR2 is FQNNGV. DNA for the CDR3: TGTGCCAGCAGCTCTTTAGGTCTTTCGGAGACCCAGTACTTC. It translates to CASSSLGLSETQYF.

Comments on this clonotype: This may stem from a read error, because a much larger clone lies one nucleotide away. This chain links TRBV24-1 with TRBJ2-5, with D unresolved. The end of the DNA aligns better with TRBJ2-1, so the J call may be wrong. The germline CDR1 and CDR2 sequences are KGHDR and SFDVKD. This CDR3 contains 12 residues. In nucleotides, the CDR3 is TGTGCCACCAAGGACCCCCAAGAGACCCAGTTCTTC. Translating gives CATKDPQETQFF.

This clonotype showed up many times. The CDR3 bases are TGTGCCAGTAGTCCCCTGGGAGGGCCCACAGATACGCAGTATTTT. Protein: CASSPLGGPTDTQYF. The chain has TRBV19 and TRBJ2-3, with 7 bases identical to TRBD2. The length of the CDR3 is 15 residues. Per the germline V gene, CDR1 is LNHDA and CDR2 is SQIVND (reference sequence). V shed 5 bases, J shed 2 bases, and the junction held 7 bases outside the gene matches.

The rearrangement uses TRBV12-3 or TRBV12-4 and TRBJ2-2, with 14 bases that match TRBD2. The CDR3 is 14 amino acids. The junction had 8 bases not matched to a gene; V was cut back by 10 bases and J by 10 bases. CDR3 nucleotide sequence: TGTGCCACAGGGACTAGCGGGAGCCCAGTGGAGCTGTTTTTT. This encodes CATGTSGSPVELFF.

This clonotype was seen at least ten times. J is TRBJ1-2 and V is TRBV6-6, with TRBD1 identical over 7 bases. The CDR3 runs to 16 residues. Germline V gives CDR1 MNHNY, CDR2 SVGAGI (reference sequence). V was clipped by 4 bases and J by 4 bases; unmatched bases: 12. This chain's CDR3 is CASSSGTDTRGYGYTF. CDR3 DNA sequence: TGTGCCAGCAGTTCCGGGACAGATACCCGGGGCTATGGCTACACCTTC.

In this sample, this clonotype turned up a few times. The junction departs from germline at one end; a sequencing error may be responsible. The gene calls are TRBV10-3 and TRBJ2-2; weak D call: TRBD2 (5 bases). The length of the CDR3 is 15 residues. Germline loops: CDR1 ENHRY, CDR2 SYGVKD. The CDR3 loop is CAISQIGTNTGERFF. CDR3 bases: TGTGCCATCTCCCAGATAGGAACCAACACCGGGGAGCGGTTTTTT.

The genes are TRBV20-1 and TRBJ2-3; D possibly corresponds to TRBD2 (5 bases). Trimming pared 2 bases from V and 0 bases from J, leaving 9 bases between. Germline V gene sequence: CDR1 DFQATT, CDR2 SNEGSKA (reference sequence). This CDR3 is built from 14 residues. This CDR3 is CSARSTGSTDTQYF. Written as DNA, the CDR3 is TGCAGTGCTAGATCTACGGGAAGCACAGATACGCAGTATTTT.

Remarks on this clonotype: A much larger clone is a single base away; this may be a read error. The genes are TRBV20-1 and TRBJ2-1, with D maybe TRBD2 (5 bases). CDR3 length equals 12 residues. Germline V lookup: CDR1 DFQATT, CDR2 SNEGSKA (reference sequence). The CDR3 coding sequence is TGCAGTTCAGCGGACTTCTACAATGAGCAGGTCTTC. Its protein is CSSADFYNEQVF.

CDR3 loop: CASSEGLTTGELFF. CDR3 in DNA: TGTGCCAGCAGCGAAGGCCTCACCACCGGGGAGCTGTTTTTT. The V call is TRBV9, the J call TRBJ2-2; D unresolved. Germline CDR1 reads SGDLS; CDR2 reads YYNGEE. The CDR3 is 14 amino acids. Deletions cut 3 bases from V and 4 bases from J, with 10 bases between. The variable domain in full, with the rest retrieved from reference TRBV9 and TRBJ2-2, is DSGVTQTPKHLITATGQRVTLRCSPRSGDLSVYWYQQSLDQGLQFLIQYYNGEERAKGNILERFSAQQFPDLHSELNLSSLELGDSALYFCASSEGLTTGELFFGEGSRLTVL.

The count of this clonotype is one. The chain carries TRBV5-1 and TRBJ2-1; D is unclear. The CDR3 has 14 amino acids. Germline CDR1 SGHRS, CDR2 YFSETQ. Trimming took 0 bases from V and 8 from J, leaving 12 bases between them. This chain's CDR3 is CASSLADLIHEQFF. The CDR3 DNA sequence: TGCGCCAGCAGCTTGGCCGACCTAATCCATGAGCAGTTCTTC. Combining the CDR3 with reference TRBV5-1 and TRBJ2-1 gives the whole variable domain KAGVTQTPRYLIKTRGQQVTLSCSPISGHRSVSWYQQTPGQGLQFLFEYFSETQRNKGNFPGRFSGRQFSNSRSEMNVSTLELGDSALYLCASSLADLIHEQFFGPGTRLTVL.

J is TRBJ2-4 and V is TRBV30; D might be TRBD1 (6 bases). The CDR3 has 15 amino acids. Germline CDR1 and CDR2: GTSNPN and SVGIG (reference sequence). Trimming removed 0 bases at V and 2 bases at J, with 11 bases between. DNA for the CDR3: TGTGCCTGGAGTGTACTCAGGGGAACCAAAAACATTCAGTACTTC. Translated, it gives CAWSVLRGTKNIQYF. Based on the CDR3 plus reference TRBV30 and TRBJ2-4, the full variable domain is SQTIHQWPATLVQPVGSPLSLECTVEGTSNPNLYWYRQAAGRGLQLLFYSVGIGQISSEVPQNLSASRPQDRQFILSSKKLLLSDSGFYLCAWSVLRGTKNIQYFGAGTRLSVL.

This clonotype came up many times. The chain recombines TRBV20-1 with TRBJ1-5; D call uncertain. CDR3 length: 13 amino acids. Deletions cut 2 bases from V and 1 base from J, with 6 bases between. Germline V CDR1 and CDR2: DFQATT, SNEGSKA (reference sequence). CDR3 in amino acids: CSARPDSNQPQHF. The CDR3 coding sequence is TGCAGTGCTAGACCCGACAGCAATCAGCCCCAGCATTTT.

Ten or more counts support this clonotype. V and J are TRBV6-1 and TRBJ2-1; D uncertain. V was clipped by 3 bases and J by 9 bases, with 18 bases between them. This CDR3 is 15 amino acids long. Germline V gene lookup returns CDR1 MNHNS and CDR2 SASEGT. CDR3 sequence: CASSDGVSVSGEQFF. For the CDR3, the DNA is TGTGCCAGCAGTGACGGCGTATCTGTCAGTGGTGAGCAGTTCTTC.

Points on this clonotype: Given a much more abundant clone one base away, this may be a read error. The chain combines TRBV3-1 with TRBJ2-1, with 8 bases matching TRBD2. The DNA end lines up better with TRBJ2-7; the J call may be wrong. Germline loops: CDR1 LGHDT, CDR2 YNNKEL (reference sequence). CDR3 length equals 14 residues. The CDR3 sequence: CASSGTRIGNEQYF. The CDR3 DNA is TGTGCCAGCAGCGGGACTAGGATCGGCAATGAGCAGTACTTC.

The chain is built from TRBV20-1 and TRBJ2-1; maybe TRBD2 (6 bases). The V end was cut by 6 bases, the J end by 4 bases, with 19 bases between. From germline, CDR1 is DFQATT and CDR2 SNEGSKA (reference sequence). The CDR3 is 15 residues long. CDR3 amino acids: CSASPPPRGYNEQFF. DNA for the CDR3: TGCAGTGCCTCCCCTCCCCCACGGGGGTACAATGAGCAGTTCTTC.

The V gene is TRBV4-3, the J gene TRBJ2-3; the match to TRBD2 covers 10 bases. The CDR3 is 16 amino acids. Germline CDR1 LGHNA, CDR2 YSLEER. Trimming took 0 bases from V and 2 from J; bases not matched to a gene: 2. The CDR3 bases are TGCGCCAGCAGCCAAGACCTAGCGGGAGCCACAGATACGCAGTATTTT. It yields the protein CASSQDLAGATDTQYF.

For this clonotype: Just one base apart from a much larger clone, this may be a read error. The rearrangement links TRBV7-3 to TRBJ2-7, with a tentative D call TRBD2 (5 bases). This CDR3 contains 15 residues. The V gene's germline CDR1 is SGHTA and CDR2 FQGTGA. Trimming took 1 base from V and 7 from J, leaving 17 bases between them. The CDR3 loop is CASSLRGVLGDEQYF. The CDR3 bases are TGTGCCAGCAGCTTAAGGGGAGTTCTAGGAGATGAGCAGTACTTC.

On this clonotype: A read error is possible here, since a much larger clone lies one base away. This chain connects TRBV3-1 to TRBJ2-5; a possible D gene is TRBD2 (5 bases). The length of the CDR3 is 16 residues. Germline V gene data show CDR1 as LGHDT and CDR2 as YNNKEL (reference sequence). The CDR3 reads CASSHPSRVQQETRYF. In nucleotides, the CDR3 is TGTGCCAGCAGCCATCCATCGCGGGTCCAGCAAGAGACCCGGTACTTC.

This clonotype appeared many times. CDR3 DNA: TGTGCCAGCAGTTATGACAGGAACACTGAAGCTTTCTTT. This sequence encodes CASSYDRNTEAFF. The chain uses TRBV12-3 or TRBV12-4 and TRBJ1-1; a weak D match, TRBD1 (5 bases). The CDR3 is 13 residues long. The V gene lost 4 bases and the J gene lost 1 base, with 7 bases spanning the gap.

The rearrangement links TRBV7-2 to TRBJ1-3; D is ambiguous. Trimming took 2 bases from V and 0 from J, leaving 11 bases between them. Looked up from germline, CDR1 is SGHTA and CDR2 is FQGNSA. The CDR3 extends over 16 amino acids. The CDR3 protein is CASSLIAGLSGNTIYF. CDR3 coding DNA: TGTGCCAGCAGCTTAATAGCGGGCCTCTCTGGAAACACCATATATTTT.